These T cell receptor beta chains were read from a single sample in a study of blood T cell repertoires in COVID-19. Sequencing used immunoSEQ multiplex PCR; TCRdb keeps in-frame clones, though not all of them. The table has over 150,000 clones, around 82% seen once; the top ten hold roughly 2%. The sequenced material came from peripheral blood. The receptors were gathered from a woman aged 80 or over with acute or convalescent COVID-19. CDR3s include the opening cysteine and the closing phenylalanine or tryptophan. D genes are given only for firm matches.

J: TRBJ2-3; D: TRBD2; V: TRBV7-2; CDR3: CASSSASGGVADTQYF; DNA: TGTGCCAGCAGCTCCGCTAGCGGGGGGGTCGCAGATACGCAGTATTTT
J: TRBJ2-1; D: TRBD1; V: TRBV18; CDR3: CASSDRDAIDNEQFF; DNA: TGTGCCAGCTCCGACAGGGATGCTATAGACAATGAGCAGTTCTTC
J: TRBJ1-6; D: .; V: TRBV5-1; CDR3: CASRSESTGESPLHF; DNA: TGCGCCAGCAGGTCGGAGAGTACAGGCGAATCACCCCTCCACTTT
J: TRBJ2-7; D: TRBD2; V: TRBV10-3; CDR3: CAISDGGSRIGEQYF; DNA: TGTGCCATCAGTGATGGCGGGAGCAGAATCGGCGAGCAGTACTTC
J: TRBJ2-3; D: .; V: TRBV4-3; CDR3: CASSQGGPRYF; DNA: TGCGCCAGCAGCCAGGGGGGGCCCCGGTATTTT
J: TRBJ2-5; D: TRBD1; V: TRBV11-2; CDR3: CASSLEGTVQETQYF; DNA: TGTGCCAGCAGCTTAGAAGGGACAGTACAAGAGACCCAGTACTTC
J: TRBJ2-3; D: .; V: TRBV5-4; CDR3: CASSRRVGDTQYF; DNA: TGTGCCAGCAGCCGGAGGGTGGGGGATACGCAGTATTTT
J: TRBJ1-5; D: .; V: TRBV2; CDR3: CASRMDGVDQPQHF; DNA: TGTGCCAGCAGGATGGACGGGGTGGATCAGCCCCAGCATTTT
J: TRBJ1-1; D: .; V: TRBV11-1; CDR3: CASSLLGGSEAFF; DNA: TGTGCCAGCAGCTTACTTGGAGGGTCTGAAGCTTTCTTT
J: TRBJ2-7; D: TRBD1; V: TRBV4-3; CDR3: CASSRGQGYEQYF; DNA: TGCGCCAGCAGCCGCGGACAGGGTTACGAGCAGTACTTC
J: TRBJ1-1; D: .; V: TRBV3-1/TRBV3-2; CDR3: CASSLQWGLTEAFF; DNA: TGTGCCAGCAGTCTACAGTGGGGGCTCACTGAAGCTTTCTTT
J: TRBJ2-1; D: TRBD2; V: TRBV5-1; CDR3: CASTPRTSGTIGEQFF; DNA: TGCGCCAGCACACCCAGGACTAGCGGGACCATAGGTGAGCAGTTCTTC
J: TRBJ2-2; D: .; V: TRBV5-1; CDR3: CASSLGLLENTGELFF; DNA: TGCGCCAGCAGCTTGGGACTTTTGGAGAACACCGGGGAGCTGTTTTTT
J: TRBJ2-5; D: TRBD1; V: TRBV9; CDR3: CASSPTGGETQYF; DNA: TGTGCCAGCAGTCCTACAGGGGGAGAGACCCAGTACTTC
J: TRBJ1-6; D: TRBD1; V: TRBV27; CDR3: CASRVGTGVYSPLHF; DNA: TGTGCCAGCAGGGTGGGAACAGGGGTTTATTCACCCCTCCACTTT
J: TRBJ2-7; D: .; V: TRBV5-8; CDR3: CASSANGGLYEQYF; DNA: TGTGCCAGCAGCGCGAACGGGGGTCTCTACGAGCAGTACTTC
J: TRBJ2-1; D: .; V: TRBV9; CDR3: CASSVISSSYNEQFF; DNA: TGTGCCAGCAGCGTGATTTCCAGCTCCTACAATGAGCAGTTCTTC
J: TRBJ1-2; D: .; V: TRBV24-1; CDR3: CATSDPGVDGYTF; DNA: TGTGCCACCAGTGATCCGGGAGTAGATGGCTACACCTTC
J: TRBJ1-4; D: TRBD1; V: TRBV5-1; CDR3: CASSAQGAGKLFF; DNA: TGCGCCAGCAGCGCCCAGGGGGCCGGAAAACTGTTTTTT
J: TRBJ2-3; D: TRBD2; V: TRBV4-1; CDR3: CASSQDRLAGGRADTQYF; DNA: TGCGCCAGCAGCCAAGATCGGCTAGCGGGAGGAAGAGCAGATACGCAGTATTTT
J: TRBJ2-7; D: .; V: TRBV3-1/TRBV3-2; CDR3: CASSQERALEQYF; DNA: TGTGCCAGCAGCCAAGAGAGGGCTCTAGAGCAGTACTTC
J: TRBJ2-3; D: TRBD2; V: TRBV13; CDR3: CASSKGLAGDTQYF; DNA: TGTGCCAGCAGCAAAGGGCTAGCGGGGGATACGCAGTATTTT
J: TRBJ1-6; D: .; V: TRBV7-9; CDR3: CASSLRGGSSPLHF; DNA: TGTGCCAGCAGCTTACGGGGTGGTAGCTCACCCCTCCACTTT